This T cell receptor beta chain is drawn from a study of neoadjuvant anti-PD-1 for oral cavity cancer. About this clone itself: The antigen is undetermined.

The CDR3 length is 14 residues. V lost 4 bases and J lost 6, with 13 bases in between. CDR1 is SGHTS and CDR2 is YDEGEE in the germline V gene. The study, taken as a whole, reports: With three patients per group, TCR findings need larger cohorts.

Using immunoSEQ multiplex PCR, the repertoire was profiled, and TCRdb retains in-frame clones only, with some absent. This table holds 11,000 to 15,000 clones, roughly 79% found once. Sample time point: after neoadjuvant nivolumab, at surgical resection. The rearrangement links TRBV5-8 to TRBJ2-2; a weak D match, TRBD2 (5 bases). The sequence derives from a person aged 35-79 years with oral cavity squamous cell carcinoma. The specimen comprised PBMCs, sampled after nivolumab (anti-PD-1) treatment. The CDR3 sequence is CASSPRGPAGELFF. The CDR3 bases are TGTGCCAGCAGCCCACGCGGGCCCGCCGGGGAGCTGTTTTTT.